This T cell receptor (beta chain) is from a study of radiotherapy plus CTLA-4 blockade in lung cancer. Across the study: The study recorded objective responses in around a sixth of patients and disease control in 31%.

Sequencing used immunoSEQ multiplex PCR; TCRdb keeps in-frame clones, though not all of them. The sample holds over 85,000 clones; 82% are singletons and the top ten take more than 20%. The CDR3 length is 18 residues. With 0 bases clipped from V and 4 bases from J, the junction kept 10 bases outside the gene matches. The V gene's germline CDR1 is SGDLS and CDR2 YYNGEE. This chain links TRBV9 with TRBJ2-3, with 11 bases matching TRBD1. This specimen was peripheral blood, taken from a patient treated with radiotherapy plus ipilimumab. The TCR sequence derives from a human donor with non-small cell lung cancer that progressed on radiotherapy plus ipilimumab. The CDR3 protein is CASSVVSGTGGFADTQYF. The CDR3 DNA follows: TGTGCCAGCAGCGTAGTATCCGGGACAGGGGGTTTCGCAGATACGCAGTATTTT.